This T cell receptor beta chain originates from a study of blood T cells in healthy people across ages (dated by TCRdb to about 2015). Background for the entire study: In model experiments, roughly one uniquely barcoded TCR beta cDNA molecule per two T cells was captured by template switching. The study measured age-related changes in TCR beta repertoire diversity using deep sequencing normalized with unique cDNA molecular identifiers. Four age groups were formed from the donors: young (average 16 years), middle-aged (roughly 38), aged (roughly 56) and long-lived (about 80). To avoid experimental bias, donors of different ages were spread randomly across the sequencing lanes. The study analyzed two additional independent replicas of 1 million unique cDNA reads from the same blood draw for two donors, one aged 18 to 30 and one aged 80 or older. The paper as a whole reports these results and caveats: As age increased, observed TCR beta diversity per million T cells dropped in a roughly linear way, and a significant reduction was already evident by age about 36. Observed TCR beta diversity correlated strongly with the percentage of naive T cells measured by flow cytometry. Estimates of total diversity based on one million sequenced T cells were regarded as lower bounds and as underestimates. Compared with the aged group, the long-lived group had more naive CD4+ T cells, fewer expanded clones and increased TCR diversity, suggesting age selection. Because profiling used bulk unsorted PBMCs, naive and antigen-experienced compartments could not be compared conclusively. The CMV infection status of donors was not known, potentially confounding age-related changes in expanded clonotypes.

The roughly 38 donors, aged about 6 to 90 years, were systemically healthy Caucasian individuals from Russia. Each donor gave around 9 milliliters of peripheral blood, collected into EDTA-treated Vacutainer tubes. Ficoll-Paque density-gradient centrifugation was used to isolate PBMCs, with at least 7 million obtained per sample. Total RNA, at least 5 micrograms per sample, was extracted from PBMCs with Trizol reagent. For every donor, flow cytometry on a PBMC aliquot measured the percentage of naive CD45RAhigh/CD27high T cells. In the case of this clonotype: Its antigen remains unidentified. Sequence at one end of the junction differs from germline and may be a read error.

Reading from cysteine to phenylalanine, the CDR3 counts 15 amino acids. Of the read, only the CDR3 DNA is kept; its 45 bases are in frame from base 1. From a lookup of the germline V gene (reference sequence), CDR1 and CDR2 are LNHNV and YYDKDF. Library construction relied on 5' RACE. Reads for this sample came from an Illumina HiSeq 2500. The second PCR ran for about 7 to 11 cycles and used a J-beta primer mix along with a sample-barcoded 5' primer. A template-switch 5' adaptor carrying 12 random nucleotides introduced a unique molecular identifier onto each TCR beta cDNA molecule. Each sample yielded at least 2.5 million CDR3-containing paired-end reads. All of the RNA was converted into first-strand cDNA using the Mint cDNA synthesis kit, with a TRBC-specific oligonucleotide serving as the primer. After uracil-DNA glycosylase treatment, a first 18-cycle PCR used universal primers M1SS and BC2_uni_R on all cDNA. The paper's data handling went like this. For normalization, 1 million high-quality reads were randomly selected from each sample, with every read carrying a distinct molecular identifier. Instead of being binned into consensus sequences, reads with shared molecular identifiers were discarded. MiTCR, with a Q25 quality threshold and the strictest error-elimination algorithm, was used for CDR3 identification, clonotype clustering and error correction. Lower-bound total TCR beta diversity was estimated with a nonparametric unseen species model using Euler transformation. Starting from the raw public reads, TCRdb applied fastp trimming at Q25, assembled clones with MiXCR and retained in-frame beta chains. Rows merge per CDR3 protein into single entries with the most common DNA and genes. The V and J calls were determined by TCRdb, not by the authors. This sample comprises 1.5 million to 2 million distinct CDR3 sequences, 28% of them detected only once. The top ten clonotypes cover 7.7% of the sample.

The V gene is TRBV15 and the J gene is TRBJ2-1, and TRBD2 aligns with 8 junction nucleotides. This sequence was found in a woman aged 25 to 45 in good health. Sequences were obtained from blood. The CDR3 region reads CATSRPQAGASERFF. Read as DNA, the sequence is TGTGCCACCAGCAGACCCCAAGCGGGAGCGAGTGAGCGGTTCTTC.